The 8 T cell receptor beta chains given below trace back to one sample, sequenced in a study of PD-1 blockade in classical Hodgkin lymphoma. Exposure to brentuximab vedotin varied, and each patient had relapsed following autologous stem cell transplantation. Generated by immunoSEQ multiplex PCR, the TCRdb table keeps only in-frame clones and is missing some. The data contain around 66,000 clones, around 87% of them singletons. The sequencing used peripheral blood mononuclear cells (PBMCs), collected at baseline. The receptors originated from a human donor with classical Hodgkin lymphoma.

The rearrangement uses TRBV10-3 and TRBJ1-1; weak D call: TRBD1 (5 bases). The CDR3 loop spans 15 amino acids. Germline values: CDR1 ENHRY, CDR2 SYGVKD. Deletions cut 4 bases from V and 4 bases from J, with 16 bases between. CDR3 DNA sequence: TGTGCCATCAGTGGCGCGGGGGAATGGGGCACTGAAGCTTTCTTT. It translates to CAISGAGEWGTEAFF.

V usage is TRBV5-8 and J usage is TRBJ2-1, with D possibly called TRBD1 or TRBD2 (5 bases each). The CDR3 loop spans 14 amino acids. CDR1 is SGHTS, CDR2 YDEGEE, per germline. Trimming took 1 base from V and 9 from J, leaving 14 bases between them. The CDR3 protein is CASSLRGLQGEQFF. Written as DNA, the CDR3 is TGTGCCAGCAGCTTGCGGGGCCTGCAGGGTGAGCAGTTCTTC.

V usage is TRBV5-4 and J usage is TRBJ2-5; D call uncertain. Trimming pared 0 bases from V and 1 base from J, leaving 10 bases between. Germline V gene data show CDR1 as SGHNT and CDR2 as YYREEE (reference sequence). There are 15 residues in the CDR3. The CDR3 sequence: CASSLVGRTQETQYF. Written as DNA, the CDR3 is TGTGCCAGCAGCTTGGTAGGTCGGACCCAAGAGACCCAGTACTTC.

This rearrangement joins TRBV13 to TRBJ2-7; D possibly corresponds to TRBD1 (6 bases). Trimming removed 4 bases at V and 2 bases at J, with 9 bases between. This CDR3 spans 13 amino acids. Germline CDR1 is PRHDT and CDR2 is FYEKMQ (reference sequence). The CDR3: CASSSRGPYEQYF. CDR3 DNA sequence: TGTGCCAGCAGCTCCAGGGGACCCTACGAGCAGTACTTC. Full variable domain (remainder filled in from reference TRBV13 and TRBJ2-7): AAGVIQSPRHLIKEKRETATLKCYPIPRHDTVYWYQQGPGQDPQFLISFYEKMQSDKGSIPDRFSAQQFSDYHSELNMSSLELGDSALYFCASSSRGPYEQYFGPGTRLTVT.

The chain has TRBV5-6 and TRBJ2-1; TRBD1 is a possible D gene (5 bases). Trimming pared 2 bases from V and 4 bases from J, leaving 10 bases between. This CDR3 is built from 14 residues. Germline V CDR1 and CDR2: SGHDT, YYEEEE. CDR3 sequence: CASSFGQRYNEQFF. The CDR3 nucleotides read TGTGCCAGCAGCTTCGGACAAAGATACAATGAGCAGTTCTTC.

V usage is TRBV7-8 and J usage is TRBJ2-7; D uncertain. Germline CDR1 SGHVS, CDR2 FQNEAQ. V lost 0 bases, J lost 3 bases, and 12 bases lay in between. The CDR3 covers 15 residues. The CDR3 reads CASSLADSPYYEQYF. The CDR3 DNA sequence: TGTGCCAGCAGCTTAGCCGATAGTCCCTACTACGAGCAGTACTTC.

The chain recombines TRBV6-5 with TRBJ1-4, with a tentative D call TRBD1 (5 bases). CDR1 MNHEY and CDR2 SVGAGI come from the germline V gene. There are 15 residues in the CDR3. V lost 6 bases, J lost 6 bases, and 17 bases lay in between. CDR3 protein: CASRDLQGRDEKLFF. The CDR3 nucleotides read TGTGCCAGCAGGGACCTCCAGGGTAGGGATGAAAAACTGTTTTTT.

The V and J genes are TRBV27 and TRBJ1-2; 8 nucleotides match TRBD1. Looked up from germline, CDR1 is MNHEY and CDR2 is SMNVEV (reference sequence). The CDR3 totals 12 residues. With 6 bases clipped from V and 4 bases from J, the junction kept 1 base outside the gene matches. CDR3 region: CASRDRAYGYTF. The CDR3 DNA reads TGTGCCAGCAGGGACAGGGCCTATGGCTACACCTTC.